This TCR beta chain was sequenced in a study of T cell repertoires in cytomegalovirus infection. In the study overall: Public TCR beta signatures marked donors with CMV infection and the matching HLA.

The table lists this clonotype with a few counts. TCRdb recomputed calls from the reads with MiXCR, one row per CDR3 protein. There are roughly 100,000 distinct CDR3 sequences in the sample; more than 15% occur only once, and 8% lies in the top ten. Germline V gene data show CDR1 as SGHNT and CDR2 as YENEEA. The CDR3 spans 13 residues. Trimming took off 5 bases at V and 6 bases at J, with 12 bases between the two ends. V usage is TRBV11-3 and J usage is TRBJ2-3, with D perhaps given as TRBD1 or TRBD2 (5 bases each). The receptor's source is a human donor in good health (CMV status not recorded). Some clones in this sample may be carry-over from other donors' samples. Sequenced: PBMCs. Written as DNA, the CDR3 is TGTGCCAGCAGCCTGGGGGAGCGTGATACGCAGTATTTT. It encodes CASSLGERDTQYF.